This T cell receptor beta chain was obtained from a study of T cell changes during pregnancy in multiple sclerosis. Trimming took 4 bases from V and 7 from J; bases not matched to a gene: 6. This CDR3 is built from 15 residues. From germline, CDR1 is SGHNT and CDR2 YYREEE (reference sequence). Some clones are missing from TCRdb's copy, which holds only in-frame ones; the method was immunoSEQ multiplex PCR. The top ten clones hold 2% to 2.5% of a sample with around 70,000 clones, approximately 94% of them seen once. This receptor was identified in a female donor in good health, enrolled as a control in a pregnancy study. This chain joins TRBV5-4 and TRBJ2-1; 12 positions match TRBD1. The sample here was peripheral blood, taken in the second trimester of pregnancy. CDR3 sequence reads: CASSPGQGAGNEQFF. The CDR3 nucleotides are TGTGCCAGCAGCCCGGGACAGGGGGCTGGTAATGAGCAGTTCTTC.